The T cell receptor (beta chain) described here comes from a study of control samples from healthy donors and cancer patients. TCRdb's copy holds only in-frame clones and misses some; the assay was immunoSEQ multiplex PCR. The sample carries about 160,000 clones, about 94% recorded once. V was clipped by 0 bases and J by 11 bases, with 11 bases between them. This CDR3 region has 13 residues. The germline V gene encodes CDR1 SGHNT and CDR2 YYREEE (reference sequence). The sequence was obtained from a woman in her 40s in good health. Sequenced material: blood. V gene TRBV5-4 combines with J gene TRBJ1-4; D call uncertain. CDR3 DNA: TGTGCCAGCAGCTTGGACCCGATTGGGAAACTGTTTTTT. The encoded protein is CASSLDPIGKLFF.